This TCR beta chain was identified during a study of T cells in women clearing cervical HPV infection. V lost 1 base and J 0 bases, leaving 7 bases between the germline ends. In germline, CDR1 is LNHNV, CDR2 YYDKDF (reference sequence). CDR3 length: 14 amino acids. Study-level findings and limits: Each sample's T-cell count was unknown, possibly confounding richness. Cases and controls were distinguished at AUC 0.83 by richness and V genes.

Generated by immunoSEQ multiplex PCR, the TCRdb table keeps only in-frame clones and is missing some. Its table lists tens of thousands of clones. Turning to this clone: Its specificity is not known. From the germline J gene comes the end of the CDR3, since the read stops 3 residues before it.

The TCR originated in a woman between 18 and 70 years old with a cervical HPV16 infection that either progressed to CIN3+ or cleared (not recorded which). The gene calls are TRBV15 and TRBJ2-7; D remains unclear. The sequenced sample consisted of blood buffy coat. CDR3: CATSRAADSYEQYF. Incomplete CDR3 DNA: TGTGCCACCAGCAGAGCGGCGGACTCCTACGAG.